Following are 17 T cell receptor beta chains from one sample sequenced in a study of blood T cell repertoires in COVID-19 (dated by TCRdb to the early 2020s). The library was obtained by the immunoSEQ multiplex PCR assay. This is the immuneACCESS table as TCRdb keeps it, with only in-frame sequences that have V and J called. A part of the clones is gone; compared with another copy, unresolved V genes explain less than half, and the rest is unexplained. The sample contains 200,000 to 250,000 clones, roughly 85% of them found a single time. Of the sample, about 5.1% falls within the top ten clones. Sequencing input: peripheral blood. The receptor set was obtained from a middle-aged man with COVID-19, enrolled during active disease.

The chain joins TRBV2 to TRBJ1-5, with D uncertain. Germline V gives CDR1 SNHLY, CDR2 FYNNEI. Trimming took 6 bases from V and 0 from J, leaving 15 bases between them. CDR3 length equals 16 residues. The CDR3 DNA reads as TGTGCCAGCAGGAAGGACGCGGGCAGTAGCAATCAGCCCCAGCATTTT. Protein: CASRKDAGSSNQPQHF.

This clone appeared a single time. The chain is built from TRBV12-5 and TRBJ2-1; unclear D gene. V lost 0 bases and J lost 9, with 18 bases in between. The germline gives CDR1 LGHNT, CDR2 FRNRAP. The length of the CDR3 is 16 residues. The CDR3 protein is CASGLVLSASLSEQFF. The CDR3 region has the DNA TGTGCTAGTGGTTTGGTACTTTCTGCTAGTTTAAGTGAGCAGTTCTTC.

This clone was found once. CDR3 protein: CASRDRGLSEQFF. The CDR3 DNA reads TGTGCCAGCAGGGACAGGGGGTTGAGTGAGCAGTTCTTC. The chain has TRBV19 and TRBJ2-1; 11 bases are a match to TRBD1. Unmatched junction bases numbered 7, after V lost 9 bases and J lost 9 bases. CDR1 is LNHDA, CDR2 SQIVND, per germline (reference sequence). This CDR3 comprises 13 residues.

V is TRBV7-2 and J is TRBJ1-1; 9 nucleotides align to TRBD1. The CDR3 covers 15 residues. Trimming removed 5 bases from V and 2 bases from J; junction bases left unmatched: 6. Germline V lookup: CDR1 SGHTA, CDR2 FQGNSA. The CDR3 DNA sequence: TGTGCCAGCAGCAGCCGGACAGGGGTCAACACTGAAGCTTTCTTT. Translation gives CASSSRTGVNTEAFF.

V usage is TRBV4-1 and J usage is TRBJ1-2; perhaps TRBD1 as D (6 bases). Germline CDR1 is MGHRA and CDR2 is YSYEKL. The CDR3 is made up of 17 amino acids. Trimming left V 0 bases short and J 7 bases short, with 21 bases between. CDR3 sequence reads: CASSQDPRAGEIGGYTF. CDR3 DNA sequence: TGCGCCAGCAGCCAAGATCCGCGGGCAGGGGAGATCGGTGGCTACACCTTC.

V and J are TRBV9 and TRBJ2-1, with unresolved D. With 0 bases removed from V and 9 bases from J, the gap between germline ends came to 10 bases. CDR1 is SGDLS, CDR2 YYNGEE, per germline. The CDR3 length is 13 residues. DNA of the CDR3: TGTGCCAGCAGCGTAGATCTTGGCGGTGAGCAGTTCTTC. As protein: CASSVDLGGEQFF.

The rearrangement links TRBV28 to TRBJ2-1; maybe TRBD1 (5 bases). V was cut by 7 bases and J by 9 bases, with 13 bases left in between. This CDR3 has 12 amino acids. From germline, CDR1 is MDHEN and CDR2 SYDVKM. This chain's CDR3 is CASNRRRGEQFF. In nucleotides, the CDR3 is TGTGCCAGCAACCGGAGAAGGGGTGAGCAGTTCTTC. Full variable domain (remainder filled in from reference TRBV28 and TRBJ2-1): DVKVTQSSRYLVKRTGEKVFLECVQDMDHENMFWYRQDPGLGLRLIYFSYDVKMKEKGDIPEGYSVSREKKERFSLILESASTNQTSMYLCASNRRRGEQFFGPGTRLTVL.

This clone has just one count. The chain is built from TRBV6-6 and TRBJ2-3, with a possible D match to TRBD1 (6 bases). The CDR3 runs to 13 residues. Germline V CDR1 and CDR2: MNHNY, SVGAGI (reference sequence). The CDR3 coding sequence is TGTGTTACAGGGCAGTATAGCACAGATACGCAGTATTTT. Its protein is CVTGQYSTDTQYF.

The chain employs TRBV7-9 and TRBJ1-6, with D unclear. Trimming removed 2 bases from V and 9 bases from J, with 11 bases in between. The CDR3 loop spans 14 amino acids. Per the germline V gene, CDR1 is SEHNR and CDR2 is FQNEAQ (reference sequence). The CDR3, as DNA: TGTGCCAGCAGCTTACTCCAGGTCCGTTCACCCCTCCACTTT. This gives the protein CASSLLQVRSPLHF.

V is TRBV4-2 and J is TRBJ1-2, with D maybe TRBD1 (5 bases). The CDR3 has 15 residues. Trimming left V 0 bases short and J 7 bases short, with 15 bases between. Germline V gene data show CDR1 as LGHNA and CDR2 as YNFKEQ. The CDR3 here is CASSQDRTRITGYTF. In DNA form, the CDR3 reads TGTGCCAGCAGCCAAGATAGGACACGCATCACTGGCTACACCTTC.

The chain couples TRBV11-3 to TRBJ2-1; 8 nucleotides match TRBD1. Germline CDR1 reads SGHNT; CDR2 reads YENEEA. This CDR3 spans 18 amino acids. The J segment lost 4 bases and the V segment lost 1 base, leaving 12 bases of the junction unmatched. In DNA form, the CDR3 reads TGTGCCAGCAGCTTAGGGGGGTGGGGACAGGCTACTTACAATGAGCAGTTCTTC. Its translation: CASSLGGWGQATYNEQFF.

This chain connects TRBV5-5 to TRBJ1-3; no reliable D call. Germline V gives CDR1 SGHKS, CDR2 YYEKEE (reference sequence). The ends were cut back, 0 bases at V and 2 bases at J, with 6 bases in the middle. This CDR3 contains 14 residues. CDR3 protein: CASSLANTGNTIYF. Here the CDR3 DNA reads TGTGCCAGCAGCTTGGCCAACACTGGAAACACCATATATTTT.

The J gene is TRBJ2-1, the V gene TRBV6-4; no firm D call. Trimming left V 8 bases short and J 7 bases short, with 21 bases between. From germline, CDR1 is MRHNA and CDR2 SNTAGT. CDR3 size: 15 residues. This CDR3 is CASRTNADIDNEQFF. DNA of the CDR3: TGTGCCAGCCGAACCAACGCAGACATTGATAATGAGCAGTTCTTC.

For the CDR3, the DNA is TGTGCCACCAGTGAAGGGGGCGAGGCCAAAAACATTCAGTACTTC. Protein sequence: CATSEGGEAKNIQYF. V usage is TRBV24-1 and J usage is TRBJ2-4; 7 bases fit TRBD1. There are 15 residues in the CDR3. V was pared by 4 bases and J by 1 base, with 3 bases of the junction left unmatched. The germline CDR1 and CDR2 sequences are KGHDR and SFDVKD.

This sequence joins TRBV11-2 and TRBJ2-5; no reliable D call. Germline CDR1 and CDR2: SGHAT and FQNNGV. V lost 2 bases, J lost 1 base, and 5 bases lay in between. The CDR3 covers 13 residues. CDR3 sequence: CASSLKAQETQYF. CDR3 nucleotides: TGTGCCAGCAGCTTAAAAGCCCAAGAGACCCAGTACTTC.

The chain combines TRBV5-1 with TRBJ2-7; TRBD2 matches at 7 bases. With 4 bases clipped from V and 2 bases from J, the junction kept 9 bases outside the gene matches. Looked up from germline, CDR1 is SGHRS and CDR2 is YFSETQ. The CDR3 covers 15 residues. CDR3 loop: CASSPGRERTYEQYF. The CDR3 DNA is TGCGCCAGCAGCCCCGGGCGGGAGAGGACCTACGAGCAGTACTTC.

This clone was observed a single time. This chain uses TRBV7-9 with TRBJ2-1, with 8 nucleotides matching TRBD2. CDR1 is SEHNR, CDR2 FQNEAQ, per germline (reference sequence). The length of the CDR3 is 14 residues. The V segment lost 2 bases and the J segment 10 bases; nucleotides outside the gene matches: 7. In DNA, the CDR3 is TGTGCCAGCAGCTTACGCGGGGGGTTAATGGAGCAGTTCTTC. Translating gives CASSLRGGLMEQFF.